The 25 T cell receptor beta chains below were found in one sample sequenced in a study of blood T cells in healthy people across ages. Together with a sample-barcoded 5' primer, a J-beta primer mix was included in a second PCR lasting about 6 to 11 cycles. Each CDR3 protein is one row after TCRdb ran MiXCR on the 5' RACE reads. The table shows almost 800,000 distinct CDR3 sequences, with roughly 64% occurring only once. The sequenced material came from blood. These receptors all stem from a man younger than 40 in good health.

The gene calls are TRBV12-3 or TRBV12-4 and TRBJ1-1; D might be TRBD1 (6 bases). Trimming took 5 bases from V and 8 from J, leaving 12 bases between them. The CDR3 covers 12 residues. The CDR3 spells CASSADRSEAFF. In DNA form, the CDR3 reads TGTGCCAGCAGTGCGGACAGATCAGAAGCTTTCTTT.

The gene calls are TRBV7-3 and TRBJ2-1, with a tentative D call TRBD1 (6 bases). The CDR3 has 15 amino acids. Germline V lookup: CDR1 SGHTA, CDR2 FQGTGA. V lost 5 bases, J lost 8 bases, and 19 bases lay in between. CDR3 DNA sequence: TGTGCCAGCAGCCGCGACAGGACCCCCGGGGATGAGCAGTTCTTC. It encodes CASSRDRTPGDEQFF.

The rearrangement links TRBV6-5 to TRBJ2-3, with D perhaps matching TRBD2 (6 bases). This CDR3 spans 14 amino acids. Per germline, CDR1 MNHEY and CDR2 SVGAGI. The V gene lost 0 bases and the J gene lost 5 bases, with 9 bases spanning the gap. DNA for the CDR3: TGTGCCAGCAGTTACTCGACTAGTATAGATACGCAGTATTTT. This codes for CASSYSTSIDTQYF.

With regard to this clonotype: The junction shows a germline mismatch at one end, possibly a read error. The J gene is TRBJ2-7, the V gene TRBV5-6; 10 nucleotides agree with TRBD2. The DNA end is a closer match to TRBJ2-5, so the J assignment may be wrong. The germline V gene encodes CDR1 SGHDT and CDR2 YYEEEE. The CDR3 sequence is 14 residues long. In DNA form, the CDR3 reads TGTGCCGGCAGCGTTAGCGGGGGGCCACGGACCCAGTACTTC. Its translation: CAGSVSGGPRTQYF.

Comment on this clonotype: Germline is not matched at one junction end, which may reflect a read error. The chain combines TRBV11-2 with TRBJ2-4; possibly TRBD1 for D (6 bases). The J call is uncertain, as TRBJ2-7 better fits the DNA end. Germline-derived CDR1 and CDR2 are SGHAT and FQNNGV. The CDR3 runs 14 residues. CDR3 sequence: CASRNRDTSCEQYF. The CDR3 DNA reads TGTGCCAGCAGAAACCGGGACACCTCCTGCGAGCAGTACTTC.

This clonotype was picked up one time. The junction shows a germline mismatch at one end, possibly a read error. The CDR3 nucleotides are TGTGCCAGCAGATCCCCTCCCGAAACAGGGGATCGTGCCGGGGAGCCGTTTTTT. This encodes CASRSPPETGDRAGEPFF. The chain joins TRBV27 to TRBJ2-2; 7 nucleotides match TRBD1. This CDR3 has 18 amino acids. Germline V lookup: CDR1 MNHEY, CDR2 SMNVEV (reference sequence).

The chain links TRBV5-1 to TRBJ2-7; 9 nucleotides match TRBD1. The CDR3 spans 16 residues. Germline CDR1 is SGHRS and CDR2 is YFSETQ. The V and J ends lost 4 bases and 4 bases, in that order; junction bases with no gene match: 12. DNA for the CDR3: TGCGCCAGCAGCCCCCAACCGGGACAGGGTTCTTACGAGCAGTACTTC. Its protein is CASSPQPGQGSYEQYF.

The chain has TRBV5-1 and TRBJ1-2; D unresolved. The V end was cut by 0 bases, the J end by 2 bases, with 11 bases between. CDR1 SGHRS and CDR2 YFSETQ come from the germline V gene. The CDR3 extends over 15 amino acids. The CDR3 reads CASSLGAGWNYGYTF. The CDR3 nucleotides read TGCGCCAGCAGCTTGGGTGCAGGTTGGAACTATGGCTACACCTTC.

The genes are TRBV20-1 and TRBJ2-7; maybe TRBD2 (5 bases). CDR3 length: 15 residues. Trimming pared 0 bases from V and 0 bases from J, leaving 12 bases between. In germline, CDR1 is DFQATT, CDR2 SNEGSKA (reference sequence). In DNA form, the CDR3 reads TGCAGTGCTAGAGATCAGTCGAGCGGCTCCTACGAGCAGTACTTC. Translating it yields CSARDQSSGSYEQYF.

CDR3 residues: CASSLYTAGSSSYEQYF. DNA for the CDR3: TGTGCCAGCAGCCTATATACTGCGGGGAGTTCCTCCTACGAGCAGTACTTC. The rearrangement links TRBV7-2 to TRBJ2-7, with D possibly matching TRBD2 (6 bases). V gave up 5 bases and J gave up 0 bases, with 20 bases separating them. The CDR3 has 17 amino acids. Germline assignment: CDR1 SGHTA and CDR2 FQGNSA.

This chain links TRBV6-2 or TRBV6-3 with TRBJ2-3; D call uncertain. Germline V CDR1 and CDR2: MNHEY, SVGEGT. Deletions cut 7 bases from V and 2 bases from J, with 10 bases between. This CDR3 has 13 amino acids. CDR3: CASTGTNTDTQYF. The CDR3 nucleotides are TGTGCCAGCACCGGAACAAACACAGATACGCAGTATTTT.

The chain couples TRBV3-1 to TRBJ2-5, with a possible D match to TRBD2 (6 bases). Trimming removed 2 bases at V and 4 bases at J, with 8 bases between. The CDR3 covers 13 residues. Germline CDR1 and CDR2: LGHDT and YNNKEL (reference sequence). CDR3 region: CASSQWTTETQYF. The CDR3 DNA reads TGTGCCAGCAGCCAATGGACTACAGAGACCCAGTACTTC.

The chain uses TRBV20-1 and TRBJ2-7; D remains ambiguous. Germline V gene lookup returns CDR1 DFQATT and CDR2 SNEGSKA (reference sequence). V lost 5 bases to trimming and J lost 0 bases, with 14 bases between them. The CDR3 has 14 amino acids. This CDR3 is CSAPKAVDSYEQYF. CDR3 bases: TGCAGTGCTCCTAAGGCGGTCGACTCCTACGAGCAGTACTTC.

The rearrangement links TRBV4-1 to TRBJ2-7; TRBD2 matches at 10 bases. Trimming at V came to 1 base and at J to 2 bases, leaving 2 bases not matched to a gene. CDR3 size: 15 residues. Germline V gene sequence: CDR1 MGHRA, CDR2 YSYEKL. The CDR3 coding sequence is TGCGCCAGCAGCCAAGCAACTAGCGGGACCTACGAGCAGTACTTC. Translated, it gives CASSQATSGTYEQYF.

This sequence joins TRBV12-3 or TRBV12-4 and TRBJ2-3; perhaps TRBD2 as D (5 bases). V was cut by 6 bases and J by 13 bases, with 20 bases left in between. This CDR3 contains 13 residues. The CDR3 DNA follows: TGTGCCAGCAGCAGAGGGAGCACAGATGTGGAGTATTTT. Amino acids: CASSRGSTDVEYF.

This sequence joins TRBV5-6 and TRBJ1-4; D gene uncertain. V gave up 6 bases and J gave up 7 bases, with 13 bases separating them. Germline V CDR1 and CDR2: SGHDT, YYEEEE. This CDR3 has 13 residues. The CDR3 nucleotides are TGTGCCAGCACCCGATTAGATGGTGAAAAACTGTTTTTT. It codes for CASTRLDGEKLFF.

This clonotype was seen a handful of times. The gene calls are TRBV27 and TRBJ2-5; no reliable D call. This CDR3 region has 16 residues. V lost 0 bases to trimming and J lost 5 bases, with 16 bases between them. In germline, CDR1 is MNHEY, CDR2 SMNVEV (reference sequence). In DNA form, the CDR3 reads TGTGCCAGCAGTTTATCCCCGAGTCCGATCGGGGAGACCCAGTACTTC. Its translation: CASSLSPSPIGETQYF.

The J gene is TRBJ2-1, the V gene TRBV14; D is unresolved. V shed 1 base and J shed 0 bases, with 10 bases lying between them. The CDR3 is made up of 16 amino acids. The germline V gene encodes CDR1 SGHDN and CDR2 FVKESK. CDR3 residues: CASSQVYGLSYNEQFF. The DNA for the CDR3 is TGTGCCAGCAGCCAAGTGTACGGGCTCTCCTACAATGAGCAGTTCTTC.

A few counts support this clonotype. The chain combines TRBV10-3 with TRBJ2-3; D gene ambiguous. The V gene's germline CDR1 is ENHRY and CDR2 SYGVKD. Trimming removed 9 bases at V and 1 base at J, with 14 bases between. This CDR3 has 14 residues. CDR3 protein: CAITNDAGTDTQYF. The CDR3 DNA reads TGTGCCATAACTAACGACGCAGGCACAGATACGCAGTATTTT.

The rearrangement links TRBV29-1 to TRBJ2-3; 8 bases agree with TRBD2. Germline V lookup: CDR1 SQVTM, CDR2 ANQGSEA. V shed 6 bases and J 4 bases; nucleotides not matched to a gene: 15. The CDR3 has 16 residues. The CDR3 region has the DNA TGCAGCGTCCTACAAATACACGGGAGGGCCTCAGATACGCAGTATTTT. This codes for CSVLQIHGRASDTQYF.

The gene calls are TRBV20-1 and TRBJ2-1, with 12 bases aligning to TRBD2. This CDR3 has 17 residues. The V and J ends lost 1 base and 8 bases, in that order; junction bases with no gene match: 12. Looked up from germline, CDR1 is DFQATT and CDR2 is SNEGSKA (reference sequence). The DNA for the CDR3 is TGCAGTGCTAGAGTATTAGGTAGGACTAGCGGGAACGATGAGCAGTTCTTC. The encoded protein is CSARVLGRTSGNDEQFF.

This clonotype showed up many times. The DNA for the CDR3 is TGTGCCAGCAGCTTAGCGGCGGCAGAGAGCTATGGCTACACCTTC. Protein: CASSLAAAESYGYTF. The chain joins TRBV7-2 to TRBJ1-2; D not certain. V was pared by 0 bases and J by 4 bases, with 12 bases between. The CDR3 covers 15 residues. Germline values: CDR1 SGHTA, CDR2 FQGNSA.

The gene calls are TRBV15 and TRBJ1-5; no definite D call. V shed 5 bases and J shed 2 bases, with 13 bases lying between them. CDR1 and CDR2 from the germline V gene are LNHNV and YYDKDF (reference sequence). The CDR3 covers 15 residues. The CDR3 sequence: CATSASGNGNQPQHF. As DNA, the CDR3 is TGTGCCACCAGCGCCTCGGGGAACGGCAATCAGCCCCAGCATTTT.

This chain joins TRBV28 and TRBJ2-5; the D call may be TRBD1 or TRBD2 (5 bases each). Deletions cut 5 bases from V and 5 bases from J, with 24 bases between. The CDR3 runs 17 residues. The germline V gene has CDR1 MDHEN and CDR2 SYDVKM. The CDR3 bases are TGTGCCAGCAGTCAGCGGCAGGGCCTTTTTTATTTTGAGACCCAGTACTTC. Protein: CASSQRQGLFYFETQYF.

This clonotype was counted between two and nine times. This chain uses TRBV4-2 with TRBJ2-7, with unresolved D. CDR1 is LGHNA and CDR2 is YNFKEQ in the germline V gene. This CDR3 is 13 amino acids long. The V gene lost 4 bases and the J gene lost 2 bases, with 9 bases spanning the gap. CDR3 coding DNA: TGTGCCAGCAGCCCAAACCCAACCTACGAGCAGTACTTC. It specifies CASSPNPTYEQYF.